This entry is about one T cell receptor beta chain. Its cognate antigen is unknown. Profiling relied on immunoSEQ multiplex PCR, and the TCRdb table lists in-frame clones only, not all of them. This table holds roughly 12,000 clones, 80% to 85% found once. The germline V and J ends were trimmed by 2 bases and 2 bases, with 10 bases remaining between them. Looked up from germline, CDR1 is GTSNPN and CDR2 is SVGIG (reference sequence). The CDR3 covers 14 residues. The sample originates from a study of graft-versus-host responses after intestinal transplantation. Whole-study results and caveats: GvH clones appeared in recipient marrow, some first in ileum or blood.

The source was PBMCs, collected approximately 490 days after intestinal transplant. The sequence derives from a human patient who received an intestinal transplant, so some T cells may come from the graft donor. The chain links TRBV30 to TRBJ1-3; D is undetermined. Written as DNA, the CDR3 is TGTGCCTGGAGTCCCCAGGCCCCTGGAAACACCATATATTTT. It yields the protein CAWSPQAPGNTIYF.